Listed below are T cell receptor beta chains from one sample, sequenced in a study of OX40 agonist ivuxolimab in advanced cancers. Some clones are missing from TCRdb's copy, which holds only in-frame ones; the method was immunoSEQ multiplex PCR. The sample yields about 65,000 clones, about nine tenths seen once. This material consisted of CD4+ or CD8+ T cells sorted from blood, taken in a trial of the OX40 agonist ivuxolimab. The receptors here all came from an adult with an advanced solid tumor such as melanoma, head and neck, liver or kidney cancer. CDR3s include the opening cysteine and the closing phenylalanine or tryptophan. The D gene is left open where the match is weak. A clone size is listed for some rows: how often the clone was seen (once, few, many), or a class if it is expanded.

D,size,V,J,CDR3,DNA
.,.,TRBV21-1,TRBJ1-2,CASSTPGPYGYTF,TGTGCCAGCAGCACACCAGGTCCCTATGGCTACACCTTC
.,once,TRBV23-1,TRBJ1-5,CASSQSRQINSNQPQHF,TGCGCCAGCAGTCAATCGCGCCAAATTAATAGCAATCAGCCCCAGCATTTT
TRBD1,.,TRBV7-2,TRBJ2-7,CASSPTTGGYEQYF,TGTGCCAGCAGCCCGACTACAGGGGGCTACGAGCAGTACTTC
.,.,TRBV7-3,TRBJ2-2,CASSSRQAGAGELFF,TGTGCCAGCAGCTCGCGACAGGCGGGGGCCGGGGAGCTGTTTTTT
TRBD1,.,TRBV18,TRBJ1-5,CASSRTGDNQPQHF,TGTGCCAGCTCACGGACAGGGGACAATCAGCCCCAGCATTTT
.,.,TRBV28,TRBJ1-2,CASAVYGGRASGGYTF,TGTGCCAGCGCAGTTTATGGGGGCCGGGCCTCCGGGGGCTACACCTTC
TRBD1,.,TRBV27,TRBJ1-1,CASRNTGGGTEAFF,TGTGCCAGCAGAAATACAGGGGGAGGGACTGAAGCTTTCTTT
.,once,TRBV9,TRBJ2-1,CASSGPGGAREQFF,TGTGCCAGCAGCGGCCCTGGGGGAGCCAGGGAGCAGTTCTTC
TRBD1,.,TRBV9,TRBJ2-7,CASSPDAPGQRNYEQYF,TGTGCCAGCAGCCCAGACGCCCCGGGACAGCGGAACTACGAGCAGTACTTC
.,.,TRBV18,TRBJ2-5,CASSPLGVQETQYF,TGTGCCAGCTCACCACTGGGGGTACAAGAGACCCAGTACTTC
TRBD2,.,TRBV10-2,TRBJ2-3,CASRTSGGVGDTQYF,TGCGCCAGCAGGACTAGCGGGGGGGTGGGAGATACGCAGTATTTT
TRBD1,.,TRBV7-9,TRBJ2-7,CASSVSGTVEQYF,TGTGCCAGCAGCGTTTCCGGGACAGTCGAGCAGTACTTC
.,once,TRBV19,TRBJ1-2,CASSAYLEGYTF,TGTGCCAGTAGTGCTTACTTGGAGGGCTACACCTTC
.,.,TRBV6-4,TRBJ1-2,CASSPNRVNYGYTF,TGTGCCAGCAGTCCAAACAGGGTGAACTATGGCTACACCTTC
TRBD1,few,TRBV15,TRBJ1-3,CATSSGTGIGNTIYF,TGTGCCACCAGCAGCGGGACAGGGATTGGAAACACCATATATTTT
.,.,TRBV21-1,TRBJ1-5,CASSKGVLNQPQHF,TGTGCCAGCAGCAAAGGGGTTCTCAATCAGCCCCAGCATTTT
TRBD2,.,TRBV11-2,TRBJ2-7,CASSSPRGGWYEQYF,TGTGCCAGCAGCTCCCCCCGCGGGGGTTGGTACGAGCAGTACTTC
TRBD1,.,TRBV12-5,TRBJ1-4,CASGLITGAVGEKLFF,TGTGCTAGTGGTTTGATTACAGGGGCTGTAGGTGAAAAACTGTTTTTT
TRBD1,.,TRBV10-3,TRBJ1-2,CAISAGGTYGYTF,TGTGCCATCAGTGCAGGGGGCACCTATGGCTACACCTTC
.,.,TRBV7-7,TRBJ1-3,CASSPGLSSGNTIYF,TGTGCCAGCAGCCCAGGGTTGAGCTCTGGAAACACCATATATTTT
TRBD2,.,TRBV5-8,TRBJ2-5,CASSPGGSSGKETQYF,TGTGCCAGCAGCCCGGGTGGGTCTAGCGGAAAAGAGACCCAGTACTTC
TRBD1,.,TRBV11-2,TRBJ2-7,CASSYRGDEQYF,TGTGCCAGCAGTTACAGGGGCGACGAGCAGTACTTC
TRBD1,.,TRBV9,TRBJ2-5,CASSSGQGRRETQYF,TGTGCCAGCAGCTCCGGACAGGGTCGTAGGGAGACCCAGTACTTC
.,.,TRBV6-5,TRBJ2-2,CARGGRNTGELFF,TGTGCCAGAGGGGGGCGGAACACCGGGGAGCTGTTTTTT
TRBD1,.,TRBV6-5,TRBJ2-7,CASSVPGGSYEQYF,TGTGCCAGCAGTGTCCCAGGGGGCTCCTACGAGCAGTACTTC
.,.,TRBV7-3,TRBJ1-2,CASSQDPRSGFYGYTF,TGTGCCAGCAGCCAGGACCCACGGTCAGGCTTCTATGGCTACACCTTC
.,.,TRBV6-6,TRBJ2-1,CASSQRGFEQFF,TGTGCCAGCAGTCAGAGGGGGTTTGAGCAGTTCTTC
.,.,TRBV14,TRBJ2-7,CASSRQAGTPSYEQYF,TGTGCCAGCAGCCGCCAGGCCGGGACACCATCCTACGAGCAGTACTTC
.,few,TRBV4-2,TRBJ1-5,CASSQAPVGGSQPQHF,TGTGCCAGCAGCCAAGCTCCAGTGGGGGGTTCTCAGCCCCAGCATTTT
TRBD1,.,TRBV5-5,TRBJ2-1,CASSRTGTSYNEQFF,TGTGCCAGCAGCCGGACAGGGACCTCCTACAATGAGCAGTTCTTC
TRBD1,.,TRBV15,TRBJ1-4,CATSRDMTGRGEKLFF,TGTGCCACCAGCAGAGATATGACAGGGCGAGGTGAAAAACTGTTTTTT
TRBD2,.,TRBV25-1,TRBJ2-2,CASSERLAGSTGELFF,TGTGCCAGCAGTGAACGCCTAGCGGGGAGCACCGGGGAGCTGTTTTTT
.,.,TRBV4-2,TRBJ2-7,CASSQAMAGQAYEQYF,TGTGCCAGCAGCCAAGCTATGGCAGGGCAGGCTTACGAGCAGTACTTC
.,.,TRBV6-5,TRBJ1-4,CASRPRQNEKLFF,TGTGCCAGCAGACCTAGACAGAATGAAAAACTGTTTTTT
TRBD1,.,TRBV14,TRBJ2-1,CASSHWDRGLTEQFF,TGTGCCAGCAGCCATTGGGACAGGGGGCTGACTGAGCAGTTCTTC
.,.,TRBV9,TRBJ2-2,CASSVVLGGELFF,TGTGCCAGCAGCGTAGTCTTAGGCGGGGAGCTGTTTTTT
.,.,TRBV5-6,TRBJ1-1,CASSLLVGTEAFF,TGTGCCAGCAGCCTACTTGTGGGGACTGAAGCTTTCTTT
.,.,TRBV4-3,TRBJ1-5,CASSQTQGPQPQHF,TGCGCCAGCAGCCAAACCCAGGGCCCTCAGCCCCAGCATTTT
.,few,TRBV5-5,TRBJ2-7,CASSPGLGGGWEQYF,TGTGCCAGCAGCCCTGGGTTGGGAGGGGGATGGGAGCAGTACTTC
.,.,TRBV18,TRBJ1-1,CASSLGDTEAFF,TGTGCCAGCTCACTCGGGGACACTGAAGCTTTCTTT
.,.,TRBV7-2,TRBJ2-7,CASSLSDRYEQYF,TGTGCCAGCAGCTTGTCCGACCGCTACGAGCAGTACTTC
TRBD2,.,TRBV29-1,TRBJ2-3,CSVGTSGSTDTQYF,TGCAGCGTCGGGACTAGCGGTAGCACAGATACGCAGTATTTT
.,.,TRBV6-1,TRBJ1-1,CASSEPGTEAFF,TGTGCCAGCAGTGAGCCCGGCACTGAAGCTTTCTTT
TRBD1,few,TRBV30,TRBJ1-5,CAWSNGQGSGRGQPQHF,TGTGCCTGGAGTAACGGACAGGGATCCGGTAGGGGTCAGCCCCAGCATTTT
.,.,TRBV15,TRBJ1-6,CATSREGQYNSPLHF,TGTGCCACCAGCAGAGAGGGGCAGTATAATTCACCCCTCCACTTT
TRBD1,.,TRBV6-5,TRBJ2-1,CASSRQGGYEQFF,TGTGCCAGCAGCCGACAGGGCGGGTATGAGCAGTTCTTC
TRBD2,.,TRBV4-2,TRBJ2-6,CASSHPSGGATGANVLTF,TGTGCCAGCAGCCACCCCTCCGGGGGGGCTACCGGGGCCAACGTCCTGACTTTC
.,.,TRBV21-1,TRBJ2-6,CASSKEDGQGAGANVLTF,TGTGCCAGCAGCAAAGAAGATGGACAGGGCGCAGGGGCCAACGTCCTGACTTTC
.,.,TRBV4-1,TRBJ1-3,CASSQLRTAGSGNTIYF,TGCGCCAGCAGCCAATTACGGACTGCCGGCTCTGGAAACACCATATATTTT
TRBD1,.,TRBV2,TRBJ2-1,CASSGPGQGANEQFF,TGTGCCAGCAGCGGGCCGGGACAGGGGGCGAATGAGCAGTTCTTC
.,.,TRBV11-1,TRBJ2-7,CASSNKLPGAHYEQYF,TGTGCCAGCAGCAACAAACTCCCGGGGGCCCATTACGAGCAGTACTTC
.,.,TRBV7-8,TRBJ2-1,CASSLAWGAFYNEQFF,TGTGCCAGCAGCTTAGCTTGGGGGGCGTTCTACAATGAGCAGTTCTTC
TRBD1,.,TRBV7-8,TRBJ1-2,CASSFKGTDYGYTF,TGTGCCAGCAGCTTCAAGGGGACAGATTATGGCTACACCTTC
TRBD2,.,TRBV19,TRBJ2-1,CASSIRTSGVNEQFF,TGTGCCAGTAGTATACGGACTAGCGGGGTAAATGAGCAGTTCTTC
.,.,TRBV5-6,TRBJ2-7,CASSLLGPGSYEQYF,TGTGCCAGCAGCTTATTAGGGCCGGGTAGCTACGAGCAGTACTTC
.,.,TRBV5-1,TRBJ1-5,CASSWDPGRTQPQHF,TGCGCCAGCAGCTGGGACCCAGGTCGAACTCAGCCCCAGCATTTT
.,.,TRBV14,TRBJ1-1,CASSTGMNTEAFF,TGTGCCAGCAGCACGGGGATGAACACTGAAGCTTTCTTT
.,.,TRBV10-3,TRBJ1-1,CAISAGRVRAFF,TGTGCCATCAGTGCGGGCAGGGTAAGGGCTTTCTTT
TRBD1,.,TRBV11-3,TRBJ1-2,CASSLISSTGGGYTF,TGTGCCAGCAGCTTAATTTCCTCGACAGGGGGGGGCTACACCTTC
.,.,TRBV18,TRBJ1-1,CASSPGTPMNTEAFF,TGTGCCAGCTCACCGGGGACACCCATGAACACTGAAGCTTTCTTT